What follows are 15 T cell receptor beta chains derived from one specimen sequenced in a study of blood T cell repertoires in COVID-19. This table comes from immunoSEQ multiplex PCR, and its TCRdb copy is limited to in-frame clones, with some not included. Of a few hundred thousand clones listed, approximately 87% were seen once; the top ten hold roughly 10%. Sequences were obtained from PBMCs or T cells enriched from blood (not recorded which). Receptors were obtained from a woman aged 45-65 years who had recovered from COVID-19.

The chain couples TRBV5-4 to TRBJ2-7; weak D call: TRBD2 (5 bases). This CDR3 contains 16 residues. V lost 0 bases and J 2 bases, leaving 15 bases between the germline ends. In germline, CDR1 is SGHNT, CDR2 YYREEE (reference sequence). CDR3 amino acids: CASSLAVYGDTYEQYF. CDR3 DNA: TGTGCCAGCAGCTTGGCGGTATACGGGGATACCTACGAGCAGTACTTC.

The chain links TRBV5-1 to TRBJ2-2, with D unclear. The germline V gene has CDR1 SGHRS and CDR2 YFSETQ. V dropped 1 base and J dropped 3 bases, with 10 bases sitting between them. The CDR3 totals 15 residues. The CDR3 DNA follows: TGCGCCAGCAGCTTGACAGTACAAGACACCGGGGAGCTGTTTTTT. Encoded protein: CASSLTVQDTGELFF.

There are a few counts of this clone. The chain recombines TRBV27 with TRBJ1-2, with a weak D call TRBD1 (6 bases). V lost 8 bases to trimming and J lost 2 bases, with 12 bases between them. The CDR3 spans 13 residues. The V gene's germline CDR1 is MNHEY and CDR2 SMNVEV (reference sequence). In DNA, the CDR3 is TGTGCCAGCGCAATTACAGGGAACTATGGCTACACCTTC. It codes for CASAITGNYGYTF.

V and J are TRBV5-1 and TRBJ1-1, with D unresolved. Germline V gene data show CDR1 as SGHRS and CDR2 as YFSETQ. The CDR3 consists of 14 residues. Trimming removed 0 bases at V and 1 base at J, with 7 bases between. The CDR3 reads CASSLGHQNTEAFF. CDR3 DNA sequence: TGCGCCAGCAGCTTGGGACACCAGAACACTGAAGCTTTCTTT.

The chain joins TRBV5-8 to TRBJ1-1; 7 bases agree with TRBD1. V gave up 0 bases and J gave up 1 base; unmatched junction bases: 9. The CDR3 is made up of 17 amino acids. Looked up from germline, CDR1 is SGHTS and CDR2 is YDEGEE. The CDR3 spells CASSLGTGVTKNTEAFF. DNA of the CDR3: TGTGCCAGCAGCTTGGGGACAGGAGTGACAAAGAACACTGAAGCTTTCTTT.

This clone was picked up one time. This chain uses TRBV27 with TRBJ1-1, with 9 nucleotides matching TRBD1. V was pared by 2 bases and J by 0 bases, with 4 bases of the junction left unmatched. The CDR3 contains 16 residues. Germline lookup yields CDR1 MNHEY and CDR2 SMNVEV (reference sequence). The CDR3 loop is CASSLTGGLVNTEAFF. The DNA of the CDR3 is TGTGCCAGCAGTTTAACAGGGGGCTTGGTGAACACTGAAGCTTTCTTT.

V gene TRBV30 combines with J gene TRBJ2-7; 9 bases align to TRBD1. With 2 bases clipped from V and 6 bases from J, the junction kept 14 bases outside the gene matches. The germline CDR1 and CDR2 sequences are GTSNPN and SVGIG (reference sequence). CDR3 length equals 16 residues. The CDR3 is CAWSRTRGQGPSEQYF. The CDR3 coding sequence is TGTGCCTGGAGTAGAACTAGAGGACAGGGGCCATCCGAGCAGTACTTC.

V gene TRBV7-2 combines with J gene TRBJ1-1; D remains unclear. Germline-derived CDR1 and CDR2 are SGHTA and FQGNSA. Trimming stripped 0 bases from V and 9 bases from J, with 17 bases between. The CDR3 length is 15 residues. The CDR3, as DNA: TGTGCCAGCAGCTTAGCGGTTGGCAGCGGGTTGAAAGCTTTCTTT. Translated, it gives CASSLAVGSGLKAFF.

The CDR3 bases are TGTGCCTGGAGGGGCGGGTGGTACACTGAAGCTTTCTTT. Its protein product is CAWRGGWYTEAFF. The chain uses TRBV30 and TRBJ1-1; D is ambiguous. Germline V gene sequence: CDR1 GTSNPN, CDR2 SVGIG (reference sequence). V was pared by 3 bases and J by 3 bases, with 11 bases between. There are 13 residues in the CDR3.

This clone is a singleton in its sample. The J gene is TRBJ2-3, the V gene TRBV5-4; the match to TRBD2 covers 10 bases. From germline, CDR1 is SGHNT and CDR2 YYREEE (reference sequence). With 4 bases clipped from V and 3 bases from J, the junction kept 5 bases outside the gene matches. The CDR3 consists of 15 residues. The CDR3 DNA is TGTGCCAGCAGCGGTGGACTAGCGGATACAGATACGCAGTATTTT. Amino acids: CASSGGLADTDTQYF.

As DNA, the CDR3 is TGTGCCAGCAGTCGGGACAGGCTCACCAGCTCCTATAATTCACCCCTCCACTTT. As protein: CASSRDRLTSSYNSPLHF. V usage is TRBV6-6 and J usage is TRBJ1-6, with 8 nucleotides matching TRBD1. The CDR3 contains 18 residues. Germline CDR1 and CDR2: MNHNY and SVGAGI (reference sequence). Trimming at V came to 5 bases and at J to 0 bases, leaving 9 bases not matched to a gene.

V is TRBV19 and J is TRBJ1-1; D is unclear. Trimming cost V 4 bases and J 1 base, with 10 bases left between them. The CDR3 is made up of 14 amino acids. From germline, CDR1 is LNHDA and CDR2 SQIVND (reference sequence). The CDR3 coding sequence is TGTGCCAGTAGTACGGGTGTATCGAACACTGAAGCTTTCTTT. Translation: CASSTGVSNTEAFF.

This chain connects TRBV19 to TRBJ1-1; TRBD1 matches at 8 bases. The CDR3 spans 16 residues. J was trimmed by 0 bases and V by 7 bases; bases with no gene match: 10. The germline V gene has CDR1 LNHDA and CDR2 SQIVND (reference sequence). The CDR3 loop is CASNLDRALMNTEAFF. The CDR3 nucleotides read TGTGCCAGTAATCTGGACAGGGCCCTAATGAACACTGAAGCTTTCTTT.

The chain employs TRBV5-4 and TRBJ2-3, with TRBD1 matching over 12 bases. The J segment lost 7 bases and the V segment lost 2 bases, leaving 11 bases of the junction unmatched. CDR3 length: 17 residues. Germline CDR1 is SGHNT and CDR2 is YYREEE (reference sequence). Written as DNA, the CDR3 is TGTGCCAGCAGCTTAGGGACAGGGGGCGCCGTCGGAAATACGCAGTATTTT. It is translated as CASSLGTGGAVGNTQYF.

V is TRBV7-2 and J is TRBJ2-1; 9 nucleotides agree with TRBD2. Germline CDR1 reads SGHTA; CDR2 reads FQGNSA. Germline trimming cut 1 base from V and 7 bases from J; bases unmatched to any gene: 17. The CDR3 spans 19 residues. DNA for the CDR3: TGTGCCAGCAGCTTAGATAGAGTGAGCGGCGGGGGGGTGTTTAATGAGCAGTTCTTC. This translates into CASSLDRVSGGGVFNEQFF.